The rows below give T cell receptor beta chains drawn from one sample of a study of cytomegalovirus exposure and HLA in healthy donors. The repertoire was sequenced with immunoSEQ multiplex PCR; TCRdb's copy has only in-frame clones and lacks some. The data contain approximately 150,000 clones, roughly nine tenths of them seen just once; the ten biggest clones take up 3% to 3.5%. Input material: PBMCs. The receptor set was obtained from a woman under 30 in good health and CMV-seropositive. The CDR3 runs from the conserved cysteine through the conserved F or W. A D gene is named only where the DNA matches it firmly. Where a row states a size, it is once, few, many or the class of an expanded clone; other rows omit it.

abundance: -; j_gene: TRBJ2-3; d_gene: -; v_gene: TRBV20-1; CDR3aa: CSAMWRDTQYF; CDR3nt: TGCAGTGCTATGTGGAGAGATACGCAGTATTTT
abundance: -; j_gene: TRBJ2-5; d_gene: TRBD2; v_gene: TRBV2; CDR3aa: CASAGKGLAGGGETQYF; CDR3nt: TGTGCCAGCGCTGGGAAGGGACTAGCGGGAGGGGGGGAGACCCAGTACTTC
abundance: -; j_gene: TRBJ2-5; d_gene: -; v_gene: TRBV11-3; CDR3aa: CASSSYGETQYF; CDR3nt: TGTGCCAGCAGCTCCTACGGAGAGACCCAGTACTTC
abundance: -; j_gene: TRBJ2-1; d_gene: TRBD2; v_gene: TRBV29-1; CDR3aa: CSVGREYNEQFF; CDR3nt: TGCAGCGTTGGGCGGGAGTACAATGAGCAGTTCTTC
abundance: -; j_gene: TRBJ2-1; d_gene: TRBD2; v_gene: TRBV6-1; CDR3aa: CASSALSGRPYNEQFF; CDR3nt: TGTGCCAGCAGTGCCCTTAGCGGGAGGCCTTACAATGAGCAGTTCTTC
abundance: -; j_gene: TRBJ2-7; d_gene: -; v_gene: TRBV27; CDR3aa: CASSLSRVGEQYF; CDR3nt: TGTGCCAGCAGTTTATCGCGGGTTGGCGAGCAGTACTTC
abundance: -; j_gene: TRBJ2-1; d_gene: TRBD2; v_gene: TRBV7-8; CDR3aa: CASSLGLAGGYEQFF; CDR3nt: TGTGCCAGCAGCCTAGGACTAGCGGGGGGATATGAGCAGTTCTTC
abundance: -; j_gene: TRBJ1-6; d_gene: -; v_gene: TRBV18; CDR3aa: CASSDRFSNSPLHF; CDR3nt: TGTGCCAGCTCAGACAGATTCTCTAATTCACCCCTCCACTTT
abundance: -; j_gene: TRBJ2-3; d_gene: TRBD2; v_gene: TRBV27; CDR3aa: CASWLAGDITDTQYF; CDR3nt: TGTGCCAGCTGGTTAGCGGGGGATATCACAGATACGCAGTATTTT
abundance: -; j_gene: TRBJ1-1; d_gene: TRBD1; v_gene: TRBV5-6; CDR3aa: CASSRNVGQAAEAFF; CDR3nt: TGTGCCAGCAGCCGAAATGTGGGACAGGCTGCTGAAGCTTTCTTT
abundance: -; j_gene: TRBJ2-5; d_gene: TRBD1; v_gene: TRBV5-1; CDR3aa: CASSYRQGYQETQYF; CDR3nt: TGCGCCAGCAGCTACCGACAGGGGTACCAAGAGACCCAGTACTTC
abundance: -; j_gene: TRBJ2-5; d_gene: -; v_gene: TRBV28; CDR3aa: CASNGHGQETQYF; CDR3nt: TGTGCCAGCAACGGACACGGACAAGAGACCCAGTACTTC
abundance: -; j_gene: TRBJ1-1; d_gene: -; v_gene: TRBV2; CDR3aa: CASIYFSGFTEAFF; CDR3nt: TGTGCCAGCATCTATTTCTCGGGGTTCACTGAAGCTTTCTTT
abundance: -; j_gene: TRBJ2-5; d_gene: TRBD2; v_gene: TRBV9; CDR3aa: CASSAMGGGLETQYF; CDR3nt: TGTGCCAGCAGCGCAATGGGGGGAGGGTTAGAGACCCAGTACTTC
abundance: once; j_gene: TRBJ2-2; d_gene: -; v_gene: TRBV5-1; CDR3aa: CASSLRLWEANTGELFF; CDR3nt: TGCGCCAGCAGCTTGAGGCTCTGGGAGGCGAACACCGGGGAGCTGTTTTTT
abundance: -; j_gene: TRBJ1-4; d_gene: TRBD1; v_gene: TRBV11-2; CDR3aa: CASSVDRGLINEKLFF; CDR3nt: TGTGCCAGCAGCGTAGACAGGGGGCTTATTAATGAAAAACTGTTTTTT
abundance: -; j_gene: TRBJ2-3; d_gene: TRBD2; v_gene: TRBV4-3; CDR3aa: CASSQDPPGGGVTDTQYF; CDR3nt: TGCGCCAGCAGCCAAGATCCCCCGGGAGGGGGAGTTACAGATACGCAGTATTTT
abundance: -; j_gene: TRBJ2-7; d_gene: TRBD1; v_gene: TRBV28; CDR3aa: CASSFPPGTVSYEQYF; CDR3nt: TGTGCCAGCAGTTTTCCTCCCGGGACAGTGTCCTACGAGCAGTACTTC
abundance: -; j_gene: TRBJ2-5; d_gene: -; v_gene: TRBV30; CDR3aa: CAWSGKGSDYKETQYF; CDR3nt: TGTGCCTGGAGCGGCAAAGGTTCGGACTATAAAGAGACCCAGTACTTC
abundance: -; j_gene: TRBJ1-1; d_gene: -; v_gene: TRBV7-3; CDR3aa: CASSLNRYTEAFF; CDR3nt: TGTGCCAGCAGCTTAAACAGATACACTGAAGCTTTCTTT
abundance: -; j_gene: TRBJ2-1; d_gene: TRBD2; v_gene: TRBV7-7; CDR3aa: CASSSRLAVLNEQFF; CDR3nt: TGTGCCAGCAGCAGCCGACTAGCGGTCCTGAATGAGCAGTTCTTC
abundance: -; j_gene: TRBJ2-2; d_gene: -; v_gene: TRBV7-3; CDR3aa: CASSLSQGGELFF; CDR3nt: TGTGCCAGCAGCTTAAGTCAGGGCGGGGAGCTGTTTTTT
abundance: -; j_gene: TRBJ2-5; d_gene: TRBD1; v_gene: TRBV7-7; CDR3aa: CASSFRGQGETQYF; CDR3nt: TGTGCCAGCAGCTTCAGGGGGCAGGGGGAGACCCAGTACTTC
abundance: -; j_gene: TRBJ2-5; d_gene: TRBD2; v_gene: TRBV27; CDR3aa: CASSPLGTSGQETQYF; CDR3nt: TGTGCCAGCAGTCCTCTCGGGACTAGCGGCCAAGAGACCCAGTACTTC
abundance: -; j_gene: TRBJ1-1; d_gene: TRBD1; v_gene: TRBV27; CDR3aa: CASSLYQGAPTEAFF; CDR3nt: TGTGCCAGCAGTTTATATCAGGGGGCGCCCACTGAAGCTTTCTTT
abundance: once; j_gene: TRBJ1-4; d_gene: TRBD1; v_gene: TRBV5-4; CDR3aa: CASSIGTGGGEKLFF; CDR3nt: TGTGCCAGCAGCATCGGGACAGGGGGCGGTGAAAAACTGTTTTTT
abundance: few; j_gene: TRBJ2-7; d_gene: TRBD2; v_gene: TRBV10-3; CDR3aa: CATAGVTEEQYF; CDR3nt: TGTGCCACAGCGGGAGTTACGGAAGAGCAGTACTTC
abundance: -; j_gene: TRBJ2-7; d_gene: TRBD2; v_gene: TRBV6-5; CDR3aa: CASSVAGLARNEQYF; CDR3nt: TGTGCCAGCAGTGTCGCCGGACTAGCGAGGAACGAGCAGTACTTC
abundance: -; j_gene: TRBJ1-4; d_gene: -; v_gene: TRBV6-5; CDR3aa: CASSLARTNEKLFF; CDR3nt: TGTGCCAGCAGTTTGGCCAGAACTAATGAAAAACTGTTTTTT
abundance: -; j_gene: TRBJ1-5; d_gene: -; v_gene: TRBV6-5; CDR3aa: CASSFAAGNQPQHF; CDR3nt: TGTGCCAGCAGTTTCGCCGCGGGCAATCAGCCCCAGCATTTT
abundance: -; j_gene: TRBJ1-5; d_gene: TRBD1; v_gene: TRBV28; CDR3aa: CASAQTGEVDQPQHF; CDR3nt: TGTGCCAGCGCCCAGACAGGGGAAGTGGACCAGCCCCAGCATTTT
abundance: -; j_gene: TRBJ2-1; d_gene: TRBD2; v_gene: TRBV7-9; CDR3aa: CASSSVAGVWDEQFF; CDR3nt: TGTGCCAGCAGCTCGGTAGCGGGGGTTTGGGATGAGCAGTTCTTC
abundance: -; j_gene: TRBJ2-3; d_gene: -; v_gene: TRBV5-4; CDR3aa: CASSFDSFPTDTQYF; CDR3nt: TGTGCCAGCAGCTTCGACAGTTTTCCCACAGATACGCAGTATTTT
abundance: -; j_gene: TRBJ1-2; d_gene: -; v_gene: TRBV4-3; CDR3aa: CASSQAAGNYGYTF; CDR3nt: TGCGCCAGCAGCCAAGCAGCGGGGAACTATGGCTACACCTTC
abundance: -; j_gene: TRBJ2-7; d_gene: -; v_gene: TRBV5-6; CDR3aa: CASSSLGTASYEQYF; CDR3nt: TGTGCCAGCAGCTCTCTTGGGACTGCTTCCTACGAGCAGTACTTC
abundance: -; j_gene: TRBJ1-5; d_gene: TRBD1; v_gene: TRBV18; CDR3aa: CASSPQGQNQPQHF; CDR3nt: TGTGCCAGCTCACCACAGGGACAGAATCAGCCCCAGCATTTT
abundance: -; j_gene: TRBJ2-2; d_gene: -; v_gene: TRBV10-2; CDR3aa: CASSDRNTGELFF; CDR3nt: TGCGCCAGCAGTGACAGAAACACCGGGGAGCTGTTTTTT
abundance: -; j_gene: TRBJ2-7; d_gene: TRBD1; v_gene: TRBV11-2; CDR3aa: CASRNGLGQGANEQYF; CDR3nt: TGTGCCAGCAGAAACGGCCTGGGCCAGGGGGCAAACGAGCAGTACTTC
abundance: -; j_gene: TRBJ2-3; d_gene: -; v_gene: TRBV5-1; CDR3aa: CASSLEPQGRSTDTQYF; CDR3nt: TGCGCCAGCAGCTTGGAACCCCAGGGAAGGAGCACAGATACGCAGTATTTT
abundance: -; j_gene: TRBJ2-3; d_gene: -; v_gene: TRBV7-9; CDR3aa: CASSLDTGADTQYF; CDR3nt: TGTGCCAGCAGCTTAGATACGGGAGCAGATACGCAGTATTTT
abundance: once; j_gene: TRBJ2-2; d_gene: TRBD1; v_gene: TRBV18; CDR3aa: CASSPNRGPNTGELFF; CDR3nt: TGTGCCAGCTCACCAAACAGGGGGCCGAACACCGGGGAGCTGTTTTTT
abundance: -; j_gene: TRBJ2-7; d_gene: -; v_gene: TRBV11-2; CDR3aa: CASSNILAGGRDSYEQYF; CDR3nt: TGTGCCAGCAGCAACATCCTTGCCGGGGGACGGGACTCCTACGAGCAGTACTTC
abundance: once; j_gene: TRBJ1-4; d_gene: -; v_gene: TRBV6-1; CDR3aa: CASDPVGGSEKLFF; CDR3nt: TGTGCCAGCGACCCAGTGGGAGGATCTGAAAAACTGTTTTTT
abundance: -; j_gene: TRBJ2-1; d_gene: -; v_gene: TRBV6-1; CDR3aa: CASSGTFTNEQFF; CDR3nt: TGTGCCAGCAGCGGGACATTCACCAATGAGCAGTTCTTC
abundance: -; j_gene: TRBJ2-3; d_gene: TRBD2; v_gene: TRBV5-1; CDR3aa: CASSLGDYPTDTQYF; CDR3nt: TGCGCCAGCAGCTTGGGGGACTACCCCACAGATACGCAGTATTTT
abundance: -; j_gene: TRBJ1-2; d_gene: -; v_gene: TRBV27; CDR3aa: CASSLQGGGYTF; CDR3nt: TGTGCCAGCAGTTTACAGGGAGGTGGCTACACCTTC
abundance: -; j_gene: TRBJ2-6; d_gene: TRBD1; v_gene: TRBV19; CDR3aa: CASNPTGLTGANVLTF; CDR3nt: TGTGCCAGTAATCCGACAGGGCTGACTGGGGCCAACGTCCTGACTTTC
abundance: -; j_gene: TRBJ2-7; d_gene: TRBD2; v_gene: TRBV5-1; CDR3aa: CASSLAGGFYYEQYF; CDR3nt: TGCGCCAGCAGCTTGGCCGGGGGGTTTTACTACGAGCAGTACTTC
abundance: -; j_gene: TRBJ1-3; d_gene: -; v_gene: TRBV2; CDR3aa: CASSEGLPGSGNTIYF; CDR3nt: TGTGCCAGCAGTGAAGGACTCCCGGGATCCGGAAACACCATATATTTT
abundance: -; j_gene: TRBJ1-5; d_gene: -; v_gene: TRBV28; CDR3aa: CASSLIVTASFNQPQHF; CDR3nt: TGTGCCAGCAGTTTAATTGTCACAGCATCATTTAATCAGCCCCAGCATTTT
abundance: few; j_gene: TRBJ1-2; d_gene: TRBD1; v_gene: TRBV19; CDR3aa: CASSTTGAYGYTF; CDR3nt: TGTGCCAGTAGTACGACAGGGGCCTATGGCTACACCTTC
abundance: -; j_gene: TRBJ2-2; d_gene: TRBD2; v_gene: TRBV2; CDR3aa: CASSETSGGTELFF; CDR3nt: TGTGCCAGCAGTGAGACTAGCGGGGGTACGGAGCTGTTTTTT
abundance: -; j_gene: TRBJ2-1; d_gene: -; v_gene: TRBV28; CDR3aa: CASSLPGSYNEQFF; CDR3nt: TGTGCCAGCAGTCTACCCGGCTCCTACAATGAGCAGTTCTTC